This T cell receptor beta chain was captured in a study of T-cell reconstitution after alpha-beta-depleted transplantation in children. The sample holds many counts of this clonotype. V dropped 5 bases and J dropped 0 bases, with 10 bases sitting between them. CDR3 length: 14 amino acids. In germline, CDR1 is LNHNV, CDR2 YYDKDF (reference sequence). Construction of the TCRbeta library involved unique molecular identifiers. TCRdb recomputed calls from the PCR reads with MiXCR, one row per CDR3 protein. The sample comprises hundreds of thousands of distinct CDR3 sequences, about 10% of which are singletons, and about 4.3% rests with the top ten.

The clonotype originates from a human donor who donated a stem cell graft to a child with acute myeloid leukemia. The sequencing used PBMCs from the stem cell graft donor, collected from the stem cell graft. The chain combines TRBV15 with TRBJ2-5, with a possible D match to TRBD1 (5 bases). The CDR3 nucleotides read TGTGCCACCAGCCAGGACATCTACCAAGAGACCCAGTACTTC. As protein: CATSQDIYQETQYF.